These 30 T cell receptor beta chains originate from one sample sequenced in a study of OX40 agonist ivuxolimab in advanced cancers. Some clones are missing from TCRdb's copy, which holds only in-frame ones; the method was immunoSEQ multiplex PCR. The sample holds some 41,000 clones, around 90% seen once. The sequencing here drew on CD4+ or CD8+ T cells sorted from blood, taken in a trial of the OX40 agonist ivuxolimab. These receptors all come from an adult with an advanced solid tumor such as melanoma, head and neck, liver or kidney cancer.

The V and J genes are TRBV6-6 and TRBJ2-2; D is unclear. Trimming took off 2 bases at V and 8 bases at J, with 6 bases between the two ends. The CDR3 sequence is 12 residues long. Germline V CDR1 and CDR2: MNHNY, SVGAGI (reference sequence). CDR3 DNA: TGTGCCAGCAGTTACCTCGCTGGGGAGCTGTTTTTT. Its translation is CASSYLAGELFF.

The chain carries TRBV18 and TRBJ1-1; 8 nucleotides align to TRBD1. In germline, CDR1 is KGHSH, CDR2 LQKENI. This CDR3 region has 16 residues. Unmatched junction bases numbered 9, after V lost 5 bases and J lost 1 base. The CDR3 nucleotides read TGTGCCAGCTCAACCTCACAGGGGGAGGGGAACACTGAAGCTTTCTTT. Translated: CASSTSQGEGNTEAFF.

The V gene is TRBV4-1, the J gene TRBJ1-2, with D tentatively TRBD1 (6 bases). Trimming pared 0 bases from V and 1 base from J, leaving 12 bases between. The length of the CDR3 is 16 residues. Germline assignment: CDR1 MGHRA and CDR2 YSYEKL. The CDR3 coding sequence is TGCGCCAGCAGCCAAGATTGGGACATACTTAACTATGGCTACACCTTC. As protein: CASSQDWDILNYGYTF.

The chain employs TRBV2 and TRBJ1-5; TRBD1 aligns across 8 bases. V shed 3 bases and J 7 bases; nucleotides not matched to a gene: 8. The CDR3 consists of 15 residues. The germline V gene has CDR1 SNHLY and CDR2 FYNNEI. In nucleotides, the CDR3 is TGTGCCAGCAGTGATTTCGGGACAGGTGGCCAGCCCCAGCATTTT. Its protein product is CASSDFGTGGQPQHF.

The V gene is TRBV7-9, the J gene TRBJ2-7; 9 nucleotides match TRBD1. The V gene's germline CDR1 is SEHNR and CDR2 FQNEAQ (reference sequence). The CDR3 covers 14 residues. V shed 6 bases and J 2 bases; nucleotides not matched to a gene: 5. The CDR3 here is CASRPGQGTYEQYF. CDR3 in DNA: TGTGCCAGCAGGCCGGGACAGGGAACCTACGAGCAGTACTTC.

The chain couples TRBV13 to TRBJ1-2, with D maybe TRBD1 (5 bases). Trimming shortened V by 0 bases and J by 4 bases, and 9 bases separated the two germline ends. The CDR3 runs 14 residues. Germline-derived CDR1 and CDR2 are PRHDT and FYEKMQ (reference sequence). Here the CDR3 DNA reads TGTGCCAGCAGCTTAGGCAGGGACTTCTATGGCTACACCTTC. Translation gives CASSLGRDFYGYTF.

The chain carries TRBV2 and TRBJ1-1; D gene unclear. This CDR3 is built from 13 residues. V gave up 4 bases and J gave up 5 bases, with 11 bases separating them. CDR1 SNHLY and CDR2 FYNNEI come from the germline V gene. Written as DNA, the CDR3 is TGTGCCAGCAGTGTCTTCTCGGGTACTGAAGCTTTCTTT. Encoded protein: CASSVFSGTEAFF.

The V gene is TRBV5-4, the J gene TRBJ1-2; TRBD1 is a possible D gene (5 bases). Per germline, CDR1 SGHNT and CDR2 YYREEE (reference sequence). Trimming took 1 base from V and 4 from J, leaving 11 bases between them. The CDR3 has 14 residues. The CDR3 DNA follows: TGTGCCAGCAGCTTGAGGAACAGGCTCTATGGCTACACCTTC. Translated, it gives CASSLRNRLYGYTF.

The rearrangement links TRBV2 to TRBJ2-5; 7 nucleotides line up with TRBD1. This CDR3 is 11 amino acids long. CDR1 is SNHLY, CDR2 FYNNEI, per germline. The V gene end was trimmed by 6 bases and the J gene end by 7 bases; junction bases not matched to a gene: 2. The DNA of the CDR3 is TGTGCCAGCAGGACAGGGTGGACCCAGTACTTC. Translating gives CASRTGWTQYF.

This chain joins TRBV28 and TRBJ2-1, with 10 positions matching TRBD2. The CDR3 has 17 residues. Germline trimming cut 5 bases from V and 6 bases from J; bases unmatched to any gene: 13. Germline V CDR1 and CDR2: MDHEN, SYDVKM. Here the CDR3 reads CASSMGLGLAGANEQFF. The CDR3 DNA reads TGTGCCAGCAGTATGGGCTTAGGGCTAGCGGGAGCCAATGAGCAGTTCTTC.

The chain recombines TRBV9 with TRBJ2-2; TRBD2 is a possible D gene (6 bases). Germline V CDR1 and CDR2: SGDLS, YYNGEE. The CDR3 length is 15 residues. The V end lost 5 bases, the J end lost 3 bases, and 14 bases lay between the germline ends. CDR3 nucleotides: TGTGCCAGCAGGGAAGGGGACTGGGACACCGGGGAGCTGTTTTTT. Translation: CASREGDWDTGELFF.

This chain uses TRBV28 with TRBJ2-4; unclear D gene. V was shortened by 5 bases and J by 3 bases, with 14 bases between the two germline ends. Germline V gives CDR1 MDHEN, CDR2 SYDVKM. CDR3 length: 15 residues. CDR3 DNA sequence: TGTGCCAGCAGTCTCCTGGTGTTCGGCAAAAACATTCAGTACTTC. It codes for CASSLLVFGKNIQYF.

The chain employs TRBV18 and TRBJ2-3; D is uncertain. The V end was cut by 5 bases, the J end by 4 bases, with 19 bases between. CDR1 is KGHSH, CDR2 LQKENI, per germline. The CDR3 extends over 16 amino acids. The CDR3 DNA reads as TGTGCCAGCTCAGAAAAGTGGCTAGGCTACGCAGATACGCAGTATTTT. This encodes CASSEKWLGYADTQYF.

J is TRBJ2-1 and V is TRBV19; tentative D call: TRBD2 (6 bases). The V gene lost 7 bases and the J gene lost 0 bases, with 13 bases spanning the gap. Germline V gives CDR1 LNHDA, CDR2 SQIVND (reference sequence). This CDR3 has 15 residues. CDR3 loop: CASNPGLPSYNEQFF. DNA for the CDR3: TGTGCCAGTAACCCGGGACTTCCCTCCTACAATGAGCAGTTCTTC.

This clone showed up just a few times. This chain links TRBV2 with TRBJ2-3; the D gene could be TRBD1 or TRBD2 (5 bases each). The V gene's germline CDR1 is SNHLY and CDR2 FYNNEI. The CDR3 runs to 15 residues. V lost 4 bases and J 0 bases, leaving 11 bases between the germline ends. The CDR3 DNA follows: TGTGCCAGCAGTGTGGGGGTGGTTAGCACAGATACGCAGTATTTT. Translation: CASSVGVVSTDTQYF.

This clone was counted between two and nine times. This sequence joins TRBV6-6 and TRBJ1-2, with TRBD1 identical over 7 bases. CDR3 length equals 15 residues. CDR1 and CDR2 from the germline V gene are MNHNY and SVGAGI (reference sequence). V shed 0 bases, J shed 4 bases, and the junction held 5 bases outside the gene matches. Here the CDR3 DNA reads TGTGCCAGCAGTTACTCCAGACAGGGAATCTATGGCTACACCTTC. This sequence encodes CASSYSRQGIYGYTF.

This chain uses TRBV6-5 with TRBJ1-2, with D unclear. Trimming took 2 bases from V and 0 from J, leaving 7 bases between them. Germline V CDR1 and CDR2: MNHEY, SVGAGI. This CDR3 contains 14 residues. CDR3 residues: CASSYGPANYGYTF. CDR3 nucleotide sequence: TGTGCCAGCAGTTACGGGCCAGCTAACTATGGCTACACCTTC.

This chain joins TRBV2 and TRBJ2-7; D is ambiguous. Germline V gives CDR1 SNHLY, CDR2 FYNNEI. V shed 5 bases and J shed 2 bases, with 19 bases lying between them. The CDR3 sequence is 16 residues long. CDR3 in DNA: TGTGCCAGCAGTACTGGATCCCCACCGCCAACCTACGAGCAGTACTTC. It is translated as CASSTGSPPPTYEQYF.

The gene calls are TRBV9 and TRBJ2-3; 7 nucleotides line up with TRBD2. Per the germline V gene, CDR1 is SGDLS and CDR2 is YYNGEE. The CDR3 is 14 amino acids. Germline trimming cut 2 bases from V and 0 bases from J; bases unmatched to any gene: 0. The CDR3 nucleotides are TGTGCCAGCAGCGTTAGCGGGAGCACAGATACGCAGTATTTT. Encoded protein: CASSVSGSTDTQYF. Using reference TRBV9 and TRBJ2-3 for the parts outside the CDR3, the full variable domain is DSGVTQTPKHLITATGQRVTLRCSPRSGDLSVYWYQQSLDQGLQFLIQYYNGEERAKGNILERFSAQQFPDLHSELNLSSLELGDSALYFCASSVSGSTDTQYFGPGTRLTVL.

CDR3 bases: TGTGCCAGCAGTGAGGGCTACTTATTCTCCGGGGAGCTGTTTTTT. Its protein product is CASSEGYLFSGELFF. The chain has TRBV2 and TRBJ2-2; D unclear. The CDR3 is 15 residues long. Germline CDR1 reads SNHLY; CDR2 reads FYNNEI. With 3 bases removed from V and 6 bases from J, the gap between germline ends came to 14 bases. The full variable domain, in which reference TRBV2 and TRBJ2-2 provide the parts outside the CDR3, is EPEVTQTPSHQVTQMGQEVILRCVPISNHLYFYWYRQILGQKVEFLVSFYNNEISEKSEIFDDQFSVERPDGSNFTLKIRSTKLEDSAMYFCASSEGYLFSGELFFGEGSRLTVL.

The chain combines TRBV13 with TRBJ2-1; D possibly uses TRBD1 or TRBD2 (6 bases each). This CDR3 region has 12 residues. V was pared by 8 bases and J by 8 bases, with 13 bases between. Germline values: CDR1 PRHDT, CDR2 FYEKMQ (reference sequence). In DNA, the CDR3 is TGTGCCAGCGGGGGAAGGGGGGATGAGCAGTTCTTC. Translation: CASGGRGDEQFF.

This chain links TRBV7-9 with TRBJ1-4; 7 bases match TRBD1. The CDR3 has 15 amino acids. Germline CDR1 SEHNR, CDR2 FQNEAQ (reference sequence). Trimming cost V 3 bases and J 0 bases; bases outside gene matches: 1. CDR3 sequence: CASSFGTATNEKLFF. CDR3 coding DNA: TGTGCCAGCAGCTTTGGGACAGCAACTAATGAAAAACTGTTTTTT.

The rearrangement links TRBV7-8 to TRBJ1-2, with D maybe TRBD1 (5 bases). This CDR3 contains 18 residues. Germline V gene lookup returns CDR1 SGHVS and CDR2 FQNEAQ. Trimming pared 5 bases from V and 1 base from J, leaving 23 bases between. The CDR3 nucleotides read TGTGCCAGCAGCGTTTGGCCCCTTTTACAGGAAGTTAACTATGGCTACACCTTC. Translating gives CASSVWPLLQEVNYGYTF. The full variable domain, completed using reference TRBV7-8 and TRBJ1-2, is GAGVSQSPRYKVAKRGQDVALRCDPISGHVSLFWYQQALGQGPEFLTYFQNEAQLDKSGLPSDRFFAERPEGSVSTLKIQRTQQEDSAVYLCASSVWPLLQEVNYGYTFGSGTRLTVV.

This clone appeared a single time. The genes are TRBV11-1 and TRBJ1-3, with D unresolved. V shed 2 bases and J shed 4 bases, with 9 bases lying between them. Germline V CDR1 and CDR2: SGHAT, FQDESV (reference sequence). This CDR3 comprises 14 residues. The CDR3: CASSLTGEGNTIYF. The DNA for the CDR3 is TGTGCCAGCAGCTTAACCGGGGAAGGAAACACCATATATTTT.

This chain links TRBV28 with TRBJ2-3; 7 bases fit TRBD2. The CDR3 is 19 amino acids. J was trimmed by 1 base and V by 2 bases; bases with no gene match: 15. The germline CDR1 and CDR2 sequences are MDHEN and SYDVKM. The CDR3 region has the DNA TGTGCCAGCAGTTTAGTTGCTAGCGGCCCCCGGGTGGGCACAGATACGCAGTATTTT. Its translation: CASSLVASGPRVGTDTQYF.

CDR3: CATSGTGYYEQYF. Here the CDR3 DNA reads TGTGCCACTTCCGGGACAGGCTACTACGAGCAGTACTTC. The chain has TRBV19 and TRBJ2-7, with 8 bases that match TRBD1. Trimming removed 10 bases from V and 3 bases from J; junction bases left unmatched: 8. The CDR3 loop spans 13 amino acids. Germline V gene data show CDR1 as LNHDA and CDR2 as SQIVND (reference sequence).

The chain links TRBV30 to TRBJ1-3, with 7 bases that match TRBD1. The J segment lost 0 bases and the V segment lost 5 bases, leaving 4 bases of the junction unmatched. The CDR3 spans 14 residues. CDR1 and CDR2 from the germline V gene are GTSNPN and SVGIG (reference sequence). The CDR3 is CAWDQGGSGNTIYF. The CDR3, as DNA: TGTGCCTGGGACCAGGGGGGCTCTGGAAACACCATATATTTT.

CDR3 DNA: TGTGCCATCAGTGAGTCGGTCGGCGGGGGGGCTAACAATGAGCAGTTCTTC. It encodes CAISESVGGGANNEQFF. The V gene is TRBV10-3, the J gene TRBJ2-1; 9 nucleotides agree with TRBD2. The J segment lost 5 bases and the V segment lost 0 bases, leaving 8 bases of the junction unmatched. There are 17 residues in the CDR3. Germline CDR1 is ENHRY and CDR2 is SYGVKD.

This chain connects TRBV6-1 to TRBJ1-2; D might be TRBD1 (5 bases). The CDR3 runs 13 residues. The ends were cut back, 3 bases at V and 2 bases at J, with 7 bases in the middle. Germline V lookup: CDR1 MNHNS, CDR2 SASEGT. CDR3 bases: TGTGCCAGCAGTGAGGCAGGGAACTATGGCTACACCTTC. Translating gives CASSEAGNYGYTF.

The chain is built from TRBV11-2 and TRBJ2-5; possibly TRBD1 or TRBD2 for D (5 bases each). CDR1 is SGHAT, CDR2 FQNNGV, per germline. The CDR3 covers 13 residues. The V end lost 2 bases, the J end lost 5 bases, and 9 bases lay between the germline ends. CDR3 sequence: CASSLRDGETQYF. The CDR3 DNA is TGTGCCAGCAGCTTAAGGGACGGGGAGACCCAGTACTTC.